A selection of T cell receptor beta chains follows, all from one sample in a study of T cell responses to AZD1222 COVID-19 vaccine. Sequenced by immunoSEQ multiplex PCR; TCRdb stores in-frame clones only, minus some. Of under 200,000 clones in the sample, roughly 91% were seen once. Material: peripheral blood, obtained on day 0 of AZD1222 vaccination. Every receptor here comes from an adult in good health. CDR3s include the opening cysteine and the closing phenylalanine or tryptophan.

V	J	CDR3
TRBV7-9	TRBJ2-3	CASSLTSGGHYF
TRBV4-1	TRBJ1-2	CASSQEIWQGLYGYTF
TRBV5-1	TRBJ2-1	CASTFLAHAEQFF
TRBV3-1/TRBV3-2	TRBJ1-2	CASSQTSDRASYTF
TRBV3-1/TRBV3-2	TRBJ2-5	CASSLRGLGETQYF
TRBV4-3	TRBJ2-5	CASSQGSETQYF
TRBV5-5	TRBJ2-7	CASSRPGQEDEQYF
TRBV6-5	TRBJ1-5	CASSRTDNQPQHF
TRBV6-5	TRBJ1-2	CASRQPNYGYTF
TRBV19	TRBJ1-1	CASSWNTEAFF
TRBV27	TRBJ1-2	CASSRQGGVNYGYTF
TRBV15	TRBJ1-4	CATSRDGGGGKFGEKLFF
TRBV28	TRBJ2-1	CASSPHYRGISYNEQFF
TRBV25-1	TRBJ2-7	CASSGVYEQYF
TRBV28	TRBJ1-1	CASRTGFPTEAFF
TRBV7-2	TRBJ1-4	CASSLYQGSNEKLFF
TRBV12-3/TRBV12-4	TRBJ1-5	CASRTPNQPQHF
TRBV28	TRBJ1-3	CASSPRTASSYSGNTIYF
TRBV5-5	TRBJ2-1	CASSLGQGIRNEQFF
TRBV2	TRBJ1-5	CASSEGAEGNQPQHF
TRBV7-3	TRBJ2-3	CASSLRDLGTDTQYF
TRBV3-1/TRBV3-2	TRBJ1-5	CASRLTDRGSQPQHF
TRBV28	TRBJ2-7	CASSLSGGEQYF
TRBV19	TRBJ2-3	CASTYRGTDTQYF
TRBV29-1	TRBJ2-1	CSVAGLDVGGISYNEQFF
TRBV18	TRBJ2-7	CASSPLRDSREQYF
TRBV5-1	TRBJ1-4	CASSLERGREKLFF
TRBV7-2	TRBJ1-2	CASSLDPTGDYGYTF
TRBV3-1/TRBV3-2	TRBJ1-2	CASSQDSTELYGYTF
TRBV6-5	TRBJ1-3	CATYWTGSSGNTIYF
TRBV6-5	TRBJ2-7	CASSYWRTSYEQYF
TRBV11-1	TRBJ1-5	CASSLDRAGNQPQHF
TRBV18	TRBJ2-1	CASSPIAIFSRSYNEQFF
TRBV3-1/TRBV3-2	TRBJ2-1	CASTSNYAGLEQFF
TRBV4-1	TRBJ2-5	CASSQLGLAGGQETQYF
TRBV19	TRBJ2-2	CASRGRAENTGELFF
TRBV29-1	TRBJ2-1	CSIRQGAQSYNEQFF
TRBV4-1	TRBJ1-1	CASSQDSLTRATEAFF
TRBV19	TRBJ2-5	CASSPRTGGGVQETQYF
TRBV29-1	TRBJ2-7	CSVEGGQGWYEQYF
TRBV3-1/TRBV3-2	TRBJ1-5	CASSQGRSPNQPQHF
TRBV3-1/TRBV3-2	TRBJ1-1	CASSRTMNTEAFF
TRBV7-3	TRBJ2-1	CASAGTSGYNEQFF
TRBV7-2	TRBJ2-5	CASIPGGRQETQYF
TRBV5-1	TRBJ1-4	CASSFTGPEKLFF
TRBV27	TRBJ2-1	CASSFSAGPYYNEQFF
TRBV27	TRBJ2-5	CASSFVDREETQYF
TRBV18	TRBJ2-3	CASSGAADTQYF
TRBV21-1	TRBJ2-7	CASSLSMIQPQTYEQYF
TRBV9	TRBJ2-2	CASNPGTGITGELFF
TRBV6-5	TRBJ2-7	CASSNYRDSEQYF
TRBV2	TRBJ1-2	CASSQSHNYGYTF
TRBV29-1	TRBJ2-1	CSVDGLTSSSYNEQFF
TRBV5-4	TRBJ2-1	CASSSGGNEQFF
TRBV24-1	TRBJ1-2	CATSEGGPNYGYTF
TRBV2	TRBJ2-5	CASRNLAGYQETQYF
TRBV19	TRBJ1-1	CASGQVISHFTEAFF
TRBV5-1	TRBJ2-1	CASSLGPGQGFNEQFF
TRBV28	TRBJ1-2	CASSLSTGGGYTF